Listed here is a single T cell receptor (beta chain). This sample stems from a study of Ad26.COV2.S vaccination and SARS-CoV-2 variants. Repertoires were generated with immunoSEQ multiplex PCR, while TCRdb's copy carries only in-frame clones and drops some. In the table there are some 450,000 clones, about nine tenths of which are singletons. Per the germline V gene, CDR1 is LNHDA and CDR2 is SQIVND (reference sequence). Trimming shortened V by 6 bases and J by 2 bases, and 14 bases separated the two germline ends. The CDR3 length is 15 residues. Treatment reported: around 19 received Ad26.COV2.S at low or high dose, single or two shots; 5 received placebo; per-sample allocation not given. Collection of samples fell on day 63 after the first vaccine or placebo injection.

Sequences were derived from peripheral blood, sampled in a trial of Ad26.COV2.S vaccine versus placebo. The origin of this receptor is a person aged 18-65 years who received the Ad26.COV2.S COVID-19 vaccine or a placebo. The chain carries TRBV19 and TRBJ1-5; no firm D call. The CDR3: CASSNSVVGNQPQHF. The CDR3 bases are TGTGCCAGTAGCAACAGTGTGGTTGGCAATCAGCCCCAGCATTTT.